The TCR beta chain described here comes from a study of blood T cell repertoires in COVID-19. TCRdb's table, derived via immunoSEQ multiplex PCR, lists solely in-frame clones and lacks some. Here the sample spans approximately 290,000 clones, about nine tenths being singletons. Germline lookup yields CDR1 MNHEY and CDR2 SMNVEV (reference sequence). This CDR3 is 12 amino acids long. Trimming stripped 6 bases from V and 9 bases from J, with 12 bases between. This receptor was obtained from a woman between 25 and 40 years old with COVID-19, enrolled during active disease. Input material: peripheral blood. The chain combines TRBV27 with TRBJ2-1, with D tentatively TRBD2 (5 bases). The CDR3 nucleotides are TGTGCCAGCAGCTTGACTACCTCTGAGCAGTTCTTC. This codes for CASSLTTSEQFF.